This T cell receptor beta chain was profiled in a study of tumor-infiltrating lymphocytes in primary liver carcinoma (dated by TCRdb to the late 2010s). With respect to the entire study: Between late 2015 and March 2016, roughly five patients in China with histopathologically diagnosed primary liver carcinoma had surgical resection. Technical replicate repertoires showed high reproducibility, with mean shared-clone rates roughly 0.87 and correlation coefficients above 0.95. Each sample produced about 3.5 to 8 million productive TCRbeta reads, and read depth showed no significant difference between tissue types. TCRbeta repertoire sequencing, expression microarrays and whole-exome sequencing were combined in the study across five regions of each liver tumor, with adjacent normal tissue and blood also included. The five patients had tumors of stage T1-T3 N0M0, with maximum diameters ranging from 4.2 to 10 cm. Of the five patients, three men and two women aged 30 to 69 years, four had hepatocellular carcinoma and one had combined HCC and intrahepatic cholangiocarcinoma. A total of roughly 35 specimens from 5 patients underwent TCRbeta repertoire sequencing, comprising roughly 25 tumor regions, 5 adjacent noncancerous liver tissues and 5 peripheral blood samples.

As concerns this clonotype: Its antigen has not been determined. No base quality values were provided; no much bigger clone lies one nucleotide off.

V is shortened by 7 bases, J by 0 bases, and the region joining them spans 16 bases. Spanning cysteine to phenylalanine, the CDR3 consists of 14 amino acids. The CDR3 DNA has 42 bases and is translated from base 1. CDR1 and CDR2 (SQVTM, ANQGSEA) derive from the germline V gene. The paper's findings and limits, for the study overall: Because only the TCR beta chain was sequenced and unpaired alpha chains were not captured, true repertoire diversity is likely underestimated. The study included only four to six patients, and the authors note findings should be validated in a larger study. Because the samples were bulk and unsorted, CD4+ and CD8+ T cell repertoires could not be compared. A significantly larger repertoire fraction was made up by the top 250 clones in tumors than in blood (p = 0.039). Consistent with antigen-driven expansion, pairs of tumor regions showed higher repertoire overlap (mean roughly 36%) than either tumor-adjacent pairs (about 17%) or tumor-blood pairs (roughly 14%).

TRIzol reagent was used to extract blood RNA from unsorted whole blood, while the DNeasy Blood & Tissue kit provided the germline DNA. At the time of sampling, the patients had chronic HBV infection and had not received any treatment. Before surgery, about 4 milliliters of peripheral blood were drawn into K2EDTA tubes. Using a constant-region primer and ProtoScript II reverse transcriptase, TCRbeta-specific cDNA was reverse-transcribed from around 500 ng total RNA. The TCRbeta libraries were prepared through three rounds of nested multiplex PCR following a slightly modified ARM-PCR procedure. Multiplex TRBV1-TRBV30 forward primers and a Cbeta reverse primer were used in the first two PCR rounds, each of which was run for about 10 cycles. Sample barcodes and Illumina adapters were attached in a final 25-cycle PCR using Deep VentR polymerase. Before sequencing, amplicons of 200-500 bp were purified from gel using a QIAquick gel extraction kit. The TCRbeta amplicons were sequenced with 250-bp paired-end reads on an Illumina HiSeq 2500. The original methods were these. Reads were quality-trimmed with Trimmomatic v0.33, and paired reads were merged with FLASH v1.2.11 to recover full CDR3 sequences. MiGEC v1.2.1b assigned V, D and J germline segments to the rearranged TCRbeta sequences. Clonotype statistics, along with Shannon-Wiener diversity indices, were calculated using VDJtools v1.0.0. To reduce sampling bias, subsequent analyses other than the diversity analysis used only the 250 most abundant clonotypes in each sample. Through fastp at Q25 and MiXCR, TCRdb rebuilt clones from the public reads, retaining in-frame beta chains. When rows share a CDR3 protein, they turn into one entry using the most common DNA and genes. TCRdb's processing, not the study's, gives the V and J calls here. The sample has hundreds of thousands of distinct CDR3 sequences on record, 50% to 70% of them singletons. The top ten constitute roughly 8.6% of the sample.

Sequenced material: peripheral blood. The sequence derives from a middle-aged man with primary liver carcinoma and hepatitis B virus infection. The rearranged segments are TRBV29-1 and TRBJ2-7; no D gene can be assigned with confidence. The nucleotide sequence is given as TGCAGCGCCTCGGGCCAACAACGCTCCTACGAGCAGTACTTC. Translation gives CSASGQQRSYEQYF.